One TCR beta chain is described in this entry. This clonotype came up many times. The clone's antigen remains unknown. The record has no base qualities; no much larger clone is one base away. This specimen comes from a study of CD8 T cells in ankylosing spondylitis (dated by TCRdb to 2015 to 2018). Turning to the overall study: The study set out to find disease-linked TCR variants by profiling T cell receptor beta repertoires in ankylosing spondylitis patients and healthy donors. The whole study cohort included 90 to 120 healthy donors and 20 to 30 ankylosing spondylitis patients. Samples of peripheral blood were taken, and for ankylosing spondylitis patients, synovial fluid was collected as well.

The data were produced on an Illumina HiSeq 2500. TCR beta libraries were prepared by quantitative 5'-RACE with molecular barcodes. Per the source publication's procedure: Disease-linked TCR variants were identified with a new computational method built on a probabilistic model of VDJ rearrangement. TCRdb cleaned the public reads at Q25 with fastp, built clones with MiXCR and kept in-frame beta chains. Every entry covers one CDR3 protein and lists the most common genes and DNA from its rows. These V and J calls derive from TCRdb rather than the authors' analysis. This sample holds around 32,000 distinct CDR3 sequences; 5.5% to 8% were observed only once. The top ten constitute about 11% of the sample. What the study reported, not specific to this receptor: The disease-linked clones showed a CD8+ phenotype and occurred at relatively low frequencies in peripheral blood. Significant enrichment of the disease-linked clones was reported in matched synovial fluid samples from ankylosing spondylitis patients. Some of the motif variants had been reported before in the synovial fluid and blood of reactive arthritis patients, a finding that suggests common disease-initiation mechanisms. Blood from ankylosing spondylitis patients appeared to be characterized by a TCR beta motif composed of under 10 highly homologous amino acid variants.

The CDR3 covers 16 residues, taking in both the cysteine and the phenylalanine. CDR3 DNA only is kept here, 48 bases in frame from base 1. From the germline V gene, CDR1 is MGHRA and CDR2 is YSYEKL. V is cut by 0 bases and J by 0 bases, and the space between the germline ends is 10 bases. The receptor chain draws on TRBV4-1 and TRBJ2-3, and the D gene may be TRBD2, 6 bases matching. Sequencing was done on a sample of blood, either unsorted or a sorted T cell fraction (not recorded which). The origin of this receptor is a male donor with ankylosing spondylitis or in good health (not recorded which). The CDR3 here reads CASSQDGGSSTDTQYF. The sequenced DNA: TGCGCCAGCAGCCAAGACGGGGGTTCAAGCACAGATACGCAGTATTTT.